This is a list of T cell receptor beta chains from one sample in a study of blood T cell repertoires in COVID-19. Sequencing was performed with immunoSEQ multiplex PCR; in TCRdb, only in-frame clones are kept and a portion is missing. This sample carries hundreds of thousands of clones, around 90% of them seen once, and the ten largest clones take roughly 0.78%. Sample: peripheral blood. The origin of the receptors is a man aged 18 to 29 with COVID-19, enrolled during active disease. Each CDR3 is given with its conserved first and last residue. D genes are given only for firm matches. Part of the rows lack a size; the others show once, few, many or a class for expanded clones.

d_gene: TRBD2
abundance: .
len: 18
v_gene: TRBV24-1
j_gene: TRBJ2-3
CDR3nt: TGTGCCACGCAGGATGCGGCGGTCGGCGGGGGGGGCACAGATACGCAGTATTTT
CDR3aa: CATQDAAVGGGGTDTQYF

d_gene: .
abundance: once
len: 15
v_gene: TRBV6-5
j_gene: TRBJ2-3
CDR3nt: TGTGCCAGCAGGATAACCGGGACTAGCACAGATACGCAGTATTTT
CDR3aa: CASRITGTSTDTQYF

d_gene: .
abundance: once
len: 11
v_gene: TRBV29-1
j_gene: TRBJ2-7
CDR3nt: TGCAGCGTTGACAGGGGCTACGAGCAGTACTTC
CDR3aa: CSVDRGYEQYF

d_gene: TRBD2
abundance: .
len: 17
v_gene: TRBV6-4
j_gene: TRBJ2-1
CDR3nt: TGTGCCAGCAGTGACTCTGACAGGACTAGCGGGAGGAATGAGCAGTTCTTC
CDR3aa: CASSDSDRTSGRNEQFF

d_gene: TRBD1
abundance: once
len: 15
v_gene: TRBV6-5
j_gene: TRBJ1-5
CDR3nt: TGTGCCAGCAGTTGGACAGGGGGCGCGGGTCAGCCCCAGCATTTT
CDR3aa: CASSWTGGAGQPQHF

d_gene: .
abundance: .
len: 15
v_gene: TRBV6-5
j_gene: TRBJ1-4
CDR3nt: TGTGCCAGCAGAACCGGACAGTCAACTAATGAAAAACTGTTTTTT
CDR3aa: CASRTGQSTNEKLFF

d_gene: TRBD1
abundance: once
len: 14
v_gene: TRBV10-2
j_gene: TRBJ2-7
CDR3nt: TGCGCCAGCAGGCTGACAGGGGGTCTTAACGAGCAGTACTTC
CDR3aa: CASRLTGGLNEQYF

d_gene: .
abundance: .
len: 14
v_gene: TRBV19
j_gene: TRBJ2-7
CDR3nt: TGTGCCAGTAGTATAGGGGGAGTTGGCTACGAGCAGTACTTC
CDR3aa: CASSIGGVGYEQYF

d_gene: TRBD1
abundance: .
len: 18
v_gene: TRBV5-1
j_gene: TRBJ2-5
CDR3nt: TGCGCCAGCAGCTTGGCTCTGATAACAGGGGGCTATCAAGAGACCCAGTACTTC
CDR3aa: CASSLALITGGYQETQYF

d_gene: TRBD2
abundance: .
len: 15
v_gene: TRBV3-1/TRBV3-2
j_gene: TRBJ2-7
CDR3nt: TGTGCCAGCAGCCCTTCGGGACTAGCGGACTACGAGCAGTACTTC
CDR3aa: CASSPSGLADYEQYF

d_gene: .
abundance: .
len: 11
v_gene: TRBV4-1
j_gene: TRBJ1-2
CDR3nt: TGCGCCAGCAGCCAGTCGCAGGGCTACACCTTC
CDR3aa: CASSQSQGYTF

d_gene: TRBD2
abundance: .
len: 15
v_gene: TRBV2
j_gene: TRBJ2-1
CDR3nt: TGTGCCAGCAGTGAATTTATAGCGGGGGCCAATGAGCAGTTCTTC
CDR3aa: CASSEFIAGANEQFF

d_gene: .
abundance: .
len: 18
v_gene: TRBV12-5
j_gene: TRBJ2-1
CDR3nt: TGTGCTAGTGGTGCACTTCCGTTAGCGGATAGCTCCTACAATGAGCAGTTCTTC
CDR3aa: CASGALPLADSSYNEQFF

d_gene: TRBD2
abundance: .
len: 15
v_gene: TRBV27
j_gene: TRBJ2-7
CDR3nt: TGTGCCAGCAGTTTATCAGCTAGCGGGAGGTTGGAGCAGTACTTC
CDR3aa: CASSLSASGRLEQYF

d_gene: TRBD1
abundance: .
len: 18
v_gene: TRBV5-5
j_gene: TRBJ1-6
CDR3nt: TGTGCCAGCAGCTGGCCCCTAAACGGACAGGGGAATAATTCACCCCTCCACTTT
CDR3aa: CASSWPLNGQGNNSPLHF

d_gene: .
abundance: .
len: 12
v_gene: TRBV11-2
j_gene: TRBJ2-2
CDR3nt: TGTGCCAGCAGCCCCTACGTGGGGGAGCTGTTTTTT
CDR3aa: CASSPYVGELFF

d_gene: .
abundance: .
len: 15
v_gene: TRBV7-6
j_gene: TRBJ2-7
CDR3nt: TGTGCCAGCAGCTTAGTTCTCGAAAGCCCCTACGAGCAGTACTTC
CDR3aa: CASSLVLESPYEQYF

d_gene: TRBD1
abundance: .
len: 14
v_gene: TRBV5-4
j_gene: TRBJ1-2
CDR3nt: TGTGCCAGTACCGAGGGGGCCGTATATTATGGCTACACCTTC
CDR3aa: CASTEGAVYYGYTF

d_gene: TRBD1
abundance: once
len: 14
v_gene: TRBV5-1
j_gene: TRBJ2-5
CDR3nt: TGCGCCAGCAGCTACGACAGGGAGATGGAGACCCAGTACTTC
CDR3aa: CASSYDREMETQYF

d_gene: TRBD2
abundance: .
len: 15
v_gene: TRBV2
j_gene: TRBJ2-1
CDR3nt: TGTGCCAGCAGTGAATGGCTAGCGGGGAACAATGAGCAGTTCTTC
CDR3aa: CASSEWLAGNNEQFF

d_gene: .
abundance: .
len: 13
v_gene: TRBV2
j_gene: TRBJ1-4
CDR3nt: TGTGCCAGCACGGGAGAGGCATTTGAAAAACTGTTTTTT
CDR3aa: CASTGEAFEKLFF

d_gene: .
abundance: few
len: 14
v_gene: TRBV4-1
j_gene: TRBJ2-2
CDR3nt: TGCGCCAGCAGCCAAATGGGAGCCACCGGGGAGCTGTTTTTT
CDR3aa: CASSQMGATGELFF

d_gene: .
abundance: .
len: 14
v_gene: TRBV11-1
j_gene: TRBJ1-1
CDR3nt: TGTGCCAGCAGCTTAGTTGTGGACACTAACAAAGCTTTCTTT
CDR3aa: CASSLVVDTNKAFF

d_gene: TRBD2
abundance: .
len: 15
v_gene: TRBV10-1
j_gene: TRBJ2-1
CDR3nt: TGCGCCAGCAGTGACGGGACTAGCGGGAACAATGAGCAGTTCTTC
CDR3aa: CASSDGTSGNNEQFF

d_gene: TRBD1
abundance: few
len: 14
v_gene: TRBV15
j_gene: TRBJ2-3
CDR3nt: TGTGCCACCAGCCGAACAGGGGGGACCGATACGCAGTATTTT
CDR3aa: CATSRTGGTDTQYF

d_gene: .
abundance: .
len: 14
v_gene: TRBV11-2
j_gene: TRBJ2-3
CDR3nt: TGTGCCAGCAGCTTAGCCCAGTTGCCGGATACGCAGTATTTT
CDR3aa: CASSLAQLPDTQYF

d_gene: .
abundance: .
len: 17
v_gene: TRBV9
j_gene: TRBJ1-6
CDR3nt: TGTGCCAGCAGCGTACAAGGGGTTGGGGGGGTTAATTCACCCCTCCACTTT
CDR3aa: CASSVQGVGGVNSPLHF

d_gene: TRBD2
abundance: once
len: 18
v_gene: TRBV7-9
j_gene: TRBJ2-1
CDR3nt: TGTGCCAGCAGCCGGGGGGAGGGACTAGCCTCCGGGGCCAATGAGCAGTTCTTC
CDR3aa: CASSRGEGLASGANEQFF

d_gene: .
abundance: .
len: 14
v_gene: TRBV27
j_gene: TRBJ2-5
CDR3nt: TGTGCCAGCAGCCCTCGGGACTCGAAGGAGACCCAGTACTTC
CDR3aa: CASSPRDSKETQYF

d_gene: TRBD2
abundance: once
len: 14
v_gene: TRBV19
j_gene: TRBJ2-7
CDR3nt: TGTGCCAGTAGTGTGGTAGCGGGTTCTTACGAGCAGTACTTC
CDR3aa: CASSVVAGSYEQYF

d_gene: .
abundance: few
len: 12
v_gene: TRBV2
j_gene: TRBJ1-5
CDR3nt: TGTGCCAGCAAGAAAGTCGGTCAGCCCCAGCATTTT
CDR3aa: CASKKVGQPQHF

d_gene: TRBD1
abundance: .
len: 14
v_gene: TRBV4-2
j_gene: TRBJ1-5
CDR3nt: TGTGCCAGCAGCCCAGACAGGGTCACGCAGCCCCAGCATTTT
CDR3aa: CASSPDRVTQPQHF

d_gene: .
abundance: .
len: 12
v_gene: TRBV15
j_gene: TRBJ2-7
CDR3nt: TGTGCCACCAGCAGAGATATGCGAGAGCAGTACTTC
CDR3aa: CATSRDMREQYF

d_gene: TRBD1
abundance: .
len: 15
v_gene: TRBV18
j_gene: TRBJ2-1
CDR3nt: TGTGCCAGCTCACCGGACAGGGTCATCAACAATGAGCAGTTCTTC
CDR3aa: CASSPDRVINNEQFF

d_gene: .
abundance: few
len: 13
v_gene: TRBV27
j_gene: TRBJ1-5
CDR3nt: TGTGCCAGCAGTTTGTCGGTTGATCAGCCCCAGCATTTT
CDR3aa: CASSLSVDQPQHF

d_gene: .
abundance: .
len: 15
v_gene: TRBV5-5
j_gene: TRBJ1-5
CDR3nt: TGTGCCAGCAGCCTTTCTGGGACACGGGATTGGCCCCAGCATTTT
CDR3aa: CASSLSGTRDWPQHF

d_gene: TRBD1
abundance: .
len: 15
v_gene: TRBV15
j_gene: TRBJ2-2
CDR3nt: TGTGCCACCAGCAGAGGGACAGGGGGGGCCGGGGAGCTGTTTTTT
CDR3aa: CATSRGTGGAGELFF

d_gene: .
abundance: .
len: 13
v_gene: TRBV12-3/TRBV12-4
j_gene: TRBJ1-2
CDR3nt: TGTGCCAGCAGTCCAACAGGGAACTATGGCTACACCTTC
CDR3aa: CASSPTGNYGYTF

d_gene: TRBD1
abundance: .
len: 14
v_gene: TRBV19
j_gene: TRBJ2-7
CDR3nt: TGTGCCAGTAGTCCAGGGGGTGGGTCCTACGAGCAGTACTTC
CDR3aa: CASSPGGGSYEQYF

d_gene: .
abundance: .
len: 13
v_gene: TRBV29-1
j_gene: TRBJ1-3
CDR3nt: TGCCCAAGCCGAGGGGGAGATGGAAACACCATATATTTT
CDR3aa: CPSRGGDGNTIYF

d_gene: TRBD2
abundance: .
len: 17
v_gene: TRBV5-1
j_gene: TRBJ2-1
CDR3nt: TGCGCCAGCAGCTTGGTTTCTGGACTAGCGGGAGTTAATGAGCAGTTCTTC
CDR3aa: CASSLVSGLAGVNEQFF

d_gene: .
abundance: few
len: 15
v_gene: TRBV27
j_gene: TRBJ1-5
CDR3nt: TGTGCCAGCAGTTTAAGTTCGGACAGAAATCAGCCCCAGCATTTT
CDR3aa: CASSLSSDRNQPQHF

d_gene: TRBD2
abundance: once
len: 14
v_gene: TRBV2
j_gene: TRBJ2-1
CDR3nt: TGTGCCAGCAGTGGAGCGGGGGGGTACAATGAGCAGTTCTTC
CDR3aa: CASSGAGGYNEQFF

d_gene: .
abundance: .
len: 14
v_gene: TRBV5-1
j_gene: TRBJ1-1
CDR3nt: TGCGCCAGCAGCCCTGGAGAGGGGAGGACTGAAGCTTTCTTT
CDR3aa: CASSPGEGRTEAFF

d_gene: TRBD2
abundance: .
len: 17
v_gene: TRBV10-3
j_gene: TRBJ2-3
CDR3nt: TGTGCCATCAGTGAAGGTGGTAGCGGGGGGGCCTTAGATACGCAGTATTTT
CDR3aa: CAISEGGSGGALDTQYF

d_gene: .
abundance: .
len: 16
v_gene: TRBV5-6
j_gene: TRBJ2-1
CDR3nt: TGTGCCAGCAGCTTGGGTTACAGTAGCTCCTACAATGAGCAGTTCTTC
CDR3aa: CASSLGYSSSYNEQFF

d_gene: TRBD2
abundance: .
len: 15
v_gene: TRBV28
j_gene: TRBJ2-6
CDR3nt: TGTGCCAGCAGTTTGGGAGGGACTGGGGCCAACGTCCTGACTTTC
CDR3aa: CASSLGGTGANVLTF

d_gene: .
abundance: .
len: 13
v_gene: TRBV2
j_gene: TRBJ1-2
CDR3nt: TGTGCCAGCAGTGAACTGGGCACTGGGGGCTACACCTTC
CDR3aa: CASSELGTGGYTF

d_gene: .
abundance: .
len: 15
v_gene: TRBV4-1
j_gene: TRBJ2-7
CDR3nt: TGCGCCAGCAGCCAAAAGTACCAGGAGGGCGACGAGCAGTACTTC
CDR3aa: CASSQKYQEGDEQYF

d_gene: .
abundance: .
len: 12
v_gene: TRBV5-1
j_gene: TRBJ1-2
CDR3nt: TGCGCCAGCAGCTTGGACCGGTATGGCTACACCTTC
CDR3aa: CASSLDRYGYTF

d_gene: .
abundance: .
len: 16
v_gene: TRBV12-5
j_gene: TRBJ2-2
CDR3nt: TGTGCTAGTGGTTATCTTCGTCAGGGTAGGACCGGGGAGCTGTTTTTT
CDR3aa: CASGYLRQGRTGELFF

d_gene: .
abundance: .
len: 14
v_gene: TRBV14
j_gene: TRBJ2-3
CDR3nt: TGTGCCAGCAGCCATTTCTTGCGAACAGATACGCAGTATTTT
CDR3aa: CASSHFLRTDTQYF

d_gene: TRBD2
abundance: .
len: 17
v_gene: TRBV6-2/TRBV6-3
j_gene: TRBJ2-1
CDR3nt: TGTGCCAGCAGTTCAGCAAGCGGGACTAGCGGCTACAATGAGCAGTTCTTC
CDR3aa: CASSSASGTSGYNEQFF

d_gene: TRBD2
abundance: once
len: 15
v_gene: TRBV4-1
j_gene: TRBJ2-2
CDR3nt: TGCGCCAGCAGCCGTCTAGCGGGAGACGACGGGGAGCTGTTTTTT
CDR3aa: CASSRLAGDDGELFF

d_gene: .
abundance: .
len: 13
v_gene: TRBV7-9
j_gene: TRBJ2-1
CDR3nt: TGTGCCAGCACCTTGACTGCCAGCAATGAGCAGTTCTTC
CDR3aa: CASTLTASNEQFF